This TCR beta chain was obtained from a study of blood T cell repertoires in COVID-19. Source study methods: Amplifying reference gene primers gave estimates of nucleated cell counts. Sequenced by immunoSEQ multiplex PCR; TCRdb stores in-frame clones only, minus some. For V, J and clone size, that table is used; D and trimming come from the DNA. The table records under 150,000 clones, approximately 84% of them present only once. This CDR3 comprises 16 residues. Germline-derived CDR1 and CDR2 are SGHAT and FQNNGV. V lost 1 base, J lost 0 bases, and 11 bases lay in between. The chain joins TRBV11-2 to TRBJ2-3; no clear D. The sequence was obtained from a woman aged 45-65 years who had recovered from COVID-19. Sequenced material: peripheral blood. The CDR3: CASSLGSGSSTDTQYF. The CDR3 DNA reads as TGTGCCAGCAGCTTAGGCTCGGGTTCTAGCACAGATACGCAGTATTTT.